The entry that follows covers one T cell receptor beta chain sequence. Antigen unknown. The treatment is: roughly ten-day PBMC culture with coronavirus spike peptide pools or control peptides (ViraFEST assay). The data were taken from a study of vaccination and CD4 T cells after COVID-19. General study points: The median number of SARS-CoV-2-reactive clonotypes increased from approximately 23 to 38, a change that did not reach significance.

Cultured CD4+ T-cell DNA underwent Oncomine TCR Beta short-read sequencing. Using its own MiXCR run on the PCR reads, TCRdb lists one record per CDR3 protein. This table holds about 25,000 distinct CDR3 sequences, under 70% found once. V shed 4 bases, J shed 1 base, and the junction held 3 bases outside the gene matches. Germline V gene data show CDR1 as SGHRS and CDR2 as YFSETQ. CDR3 length equals 15 residues. The gene calls are TRBV5-1 and TRBJ2-2, with 8 bases lining up with TRBD1. Sample: CD4+ T cells from blood, cultured in vitro, taken after SARS-CoV-2 vaccination. The clonotype was recovered from a human donor who received a COVID-19 vaccine. CDR3 loop: CASSPGQVNTGELFF. The CDR3 bases are TGCGCCAGCAGCCCGGGACAGGTGAACACCGGGGAGCTGTTTTTT.